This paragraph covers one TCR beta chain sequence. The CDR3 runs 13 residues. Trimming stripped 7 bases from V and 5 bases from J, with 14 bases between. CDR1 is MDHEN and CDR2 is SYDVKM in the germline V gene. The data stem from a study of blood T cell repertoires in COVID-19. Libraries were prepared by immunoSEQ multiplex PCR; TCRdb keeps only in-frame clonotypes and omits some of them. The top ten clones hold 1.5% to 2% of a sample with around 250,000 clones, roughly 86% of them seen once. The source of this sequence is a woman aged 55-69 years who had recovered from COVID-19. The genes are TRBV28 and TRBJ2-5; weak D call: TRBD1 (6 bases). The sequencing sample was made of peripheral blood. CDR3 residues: CASTRGGGETQYF. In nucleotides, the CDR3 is TGTGCCAGCACTCGAGGGGGTGGCGAGACCCAGTACTTC.